This T cell receptor (beta chain) was recorded in a study of T cells expressing NK-cell markers. Overall study context: HCMV serostatus: seven of eight sequenced donors positive, one negative. Study findings and constraints: Of the CD8+ T cells in about 6 donors, about 1.0-7.5% belonged to dominant NKG2C+ clonotypes.

The cDNA for TCR beta came from 5'RACE template switching with UMIs. From its re-call of the 5' RACE reads, TCRdb lists each CDR3 protein once, without DNA. The table lists more than 400,000 distinct CDR3 sequences, with about 7.3% in the top ten. CDR1 is MNHEY and CDR2 is SVGEGT in the germline V gene. The CDR3 contains 13 residues. Concerning this clonotype: The antigen remains unidentified.

Input material: blood T cells: a sorted CD56 or NKG2C T cell subset, CD4+ or CD8+ T cells, or bulk PBMC T cells (not recorded which). The sequence came from a woman aged 18 to 75 in good health. V usage is TRBV6-2 or TRBV6-3 and J usage is TRBJ2-1; the D call of TRBD1 rests on TCRdb alone, since no DNA is present to check it. CDR3 in amino acids: CASSGMPANEQFF.